The 29 T cell receptor beta chains below were found in one sample sequenced in a study of T cell responses to AZD1222 COVID-19 vaccine. TCRdb's copy holds only in-frame clones and misses some; the assay was immunoSEQ multiplex PCR. The sample holds 120,000 to 150,000 clones, 86% seen once. Sequences were derived from peripheral blood, sampled 28 days after the second AZD1222 dose. The receptors come from an adult who received the AZD1222 COVID-19 vaccine.

The chain combines TRBV28 with TRBJ2-1; 7 nucleotides match TRBD1. The V gene's germline CDR1 is MDHEN and CDR2 SYDVKM. The J segment lost 3 bases and the V segment lost 5 bases, leaving 10 bases of the junction unmatched. There are 16 residues in the CDR3. DNA of the CDR3: TGTGCCAGCAGTCCCCCGGGACAGTTTTACTACAATGAGCAGTTCTTC. Protein sequence: CASSPPGQFYYNEQFF.

The V call is TRBV3-1 (or the pseudogene TRBV3-2), the J call TRBJ1-2, with 9 bases fitting TRBD1. The CDR3 runs to 16 residues. Germline-derived CDR1 and CDR2 are LGHDT and YNNKEL (reference sequence). Trimming at V came to 0 bases and at J to 5 bases, leaving 7 bases not matched to a gene. The CDR3 sequence is CASSQESGTGSYGYTF. The CDR3 DNA reads TGTGCCAGCAGCCAAGAATCCGGGACAGGGAGTTATGGCTACACCTTC.

CDR3 coding DNA: TGTGCCAGCAGCTTTTCCTCATATAATTCACCCCTCCACTTT. This codes for CASSFSSYNSPLHF. The gene calls are TRBV7-9 and TRBJ1-6; the D is unclear. This CDR3 spans 14 amino acids. V lost 3 bases to trimming and J lost 4 bases, with 7 bases between them. Germline V gives CDR1 SEHNR, CDR2 FQNEAQ (reference sequence).

The chain has TRBV27 and TRBJ1-4, with TRBD1 matching 9 bases. Germline loops: CDR1 MNHEY, CDR2 SMNVEV (reference sequence). V lost 6 bases and J lost 3; bases outside the gene matches: 2. The CDR3 length is 14 residues. DNA of the CDR3: TGTGCCAGCAGAAGGACAGGGGCTAATGAAAAACTGTTTTTT. Translating gives CASRRTGANEKLFF.

This clone appeared many times. This chain uses TRBV4-1 with TRBJ1-5; 8 bases fit TRBD1. The CDR3 consists of 16 residues. In germline, CDR1 is MGHRA, CDR2 YSYEKL. V shed 3 bases and J 2 bases; nucleotides not matched to a gene: 6. The CDR3 is CASSHTAGGGNQPQHF. CDR3 DNA sequence: TGCGCCAGCAGCCACACAGCAGGGGGCGGCAATCAGCCCCAGCATTTT.

The chain combines TRBV30 with TRBJ2-5, with 9 bases that match TRBD1. Germline trimming cut 3 bases from V and 2 bases from J; bases unmatched to any gene: 16. CDR3 size: 18 residues. The germline gives CDR1 GTSNPN, CDR2 SVGIG (reference sequence). In nucleotides, the CDR3 is TGTGCCTGGAGCGGATTAAGCGGGGACAGGGCTTTTCAAGAGACCCAGTACTTC. Protein sequence: CAWSGLSGDRAFQETQYF.

This rearrangement joins TRBV6-2 or TRBV6-3 to TRBJ1-5; D gene unclear. The CDR3 has 15 amino acids. V was trimmed by 2 bases and J by 1 base, leaving 9 bases between them. Germline V gene sequence: CDR1 MNHEY, CDR2 SVGEGT. The CDR3, as DNA: TGTGCCAGCAGTTACCCCGGCCGCAGCAATCAGCCCCAGCATTTT. This sequence encodes CASSYPGRSNQPQHF.

The CDR3 reads CATDRERVTGELFF. In DNA form, the CDR3 reads TGTGCCACCGACAGGGAACGTGTCACCGGGGAGCTGTTTTTT. The chain recombines TRBV6-5 with TRBJ2-2; 7 bases align to TRBD1. V was pared by 10 bases and J by 4 bases, with 9 bases of the junction left unmatched. This CDR3 contains 14 residues. Germline CDR1 reads MNHEY; CDR2 reads SVGAGI.

The rearrangement joins TRBV9 to TRBJ1-1; no definite D call. The V and J ends lost 3 bases and 1 base respectively, with 13 bases between them. The CDR3 contains 15 residues. The V gene's germline CDR1 is SGDLS and CDR2 YYNGEE. CDR3 sequence: CASSDDYAANTEAFF. DNA of the CDR3: TGTGCCAGCAGCGACGACTATGCAGCGAACACTGAAGCTTTCTTT. The full variable domain, its missing parts supplied by reference TRBV9 and TRBJ1-1, is DSGVTQTPKHLITATGQRVTLRCSPRSGDLSVYWYQQSLDQGLQFLIQYYNGEERAKGNILERFSAQQFPDLHSELNLSSLELGDSALYFCASSDDYAANTEAFFGQGTRLTVV.

This clone appeared once. The chain combines TRBV2 with TRBJ1-1; D might be TRBD1 (5 bases). Germline CDR1 reads SNHLY; CDR2 reads FYNNEI. The CDR3 loop spans 13 amino acids. Trimming left V 6 bases short and J 6 bases short, with 14 bases between. In DNA form, the CDR3 reads TGTGCCAGCAGGTGGCGTCAAGGGGCTGAAGCTTTCTTT. Encoded protein: CASRWRQGAEAFF.

V gene TRBV7-2 combines with J gene TRBJ1-3, with 8 bases identical to TRBD1. CDR1 SGHTA and CDR2 FQGNSA come from the germline V gene. Losses at the gene ends were 3 bases for V and 4 bases for J; bases not matched to a gene: 8. The CDR3 runs to 16 residues. The CDR3: CASSLGTGLNGNTIYF. The CDR3 DNA sequence: TGTGCCAGCAGCTTGGGGACAGGACTGAACGGAAACACCATATATTTT.

This chain connects TRBV4-2 to TRBJ2-5; 8 positions match TRBD2. With 2 bases clipped from V and 3 bases from J, the junction kept 8 bases outside the gene matches. Germline CDR1 LGHNA, CDR2 YNFKEQ. CDR3 length: 16 amino acids. The CDR3 loop is CASSQNTGLVKETQYF. Written as DNA, the CDR3 is TGTGCCAGCAGCCAAAACACGGGACTAGTGAAAGAGACCCAGTACTTC.

J is TRBJ2-5 and V is TRBV28; TRBD1 or TRBD2 may be the D gene (7 bases each). V lost 8 bases and J lost 7, with 17 bases in between. The germline CDR1 and CDR2 sequences are MDHEN and SYDVKM. This CDR3 region has 13 residues. The CDR3 protein is CASCGGGGATQYF. The CDR3 nucleotides read TGTGCCAGCTGTGGGGGAGGGGGCGCGACCCAGTACTTC.

The chain has TRBV9 and TRBJ2-2, with 7 bases lining up with TRBD2. The CDR3 extends over 16 amino acids. Trimming at V came to 6 bases and at J to 0 bases, leaving 8 bases not matched to a gene. The germline gives CDR1 SGDLS, CDR2 YYNGEE. In DNA, the CDR3 is TGTGCCAGCAACCCGAGACTAGCCACGAACACCGGGGAGCTGTTTTTT. Translation: CASNPRLATNTGELFF.

The CDR3 region is CASSQEGAASSYNEQFF. For the CDR3, the DNA is TGTGCCAGCAGCCAAGAAGGGGCAGCGAGCTCCTACAATGAGCAGTTCTTC. The genes are TRBV3-1 (or the pseudogene TRBV3-2) and TRBJ2-1; D may be TRBD1 (5 bases). Looked up from germline, CDR1 is LGHDT and CDR2 is YNNKEL (reference sequence). This CDR3 spans 17 amino acids. V lost 0 bases, J lost 0 bases, and 12 bases lay in between.

The chain links TRBV4-2 to TRBJ2-4; 7 bases agree with TRBD2. This CDR3 is built from 14 residues. V lost 1 base and J lost 8; bases outside the gene matches: 5. Germline V CDR1 and CDR2: LGHNA, YNFKEQ. The CDR3 DNA sequence: TGTGCCAGCAGCCAAGGTTATGGGGGGGACATTCAGTACTTC. Its translation is CASSQGYGGDIQYF.

This chain joins TRBV18 and TRBJ2-5, with D tentatively TRBD1 (6 bases). The CDR3 is made up of 16 amino acids. CDR1 and CDR2 from the germline V gene are KGHSH and LQKENI. V was trimmed by 6 bases and J by 2 bases, leaving 19 bases between them. The CDR3, as DNA: TGTGCCAGCTCTCCCACAGGGTCGGTCTTTCAAGAGACCCAGTACTTC. Protein sequence: CASSPTGSVFQETQYF.

The rearrangement joins TRBV3-1 (or the pseudogene TRBV3-2) to TRBJ2-5, with 7 bases lining up with TRBD2. After removal of 4 bases from V and 5 bases from J, the junction contained 4 bases not matched to a gene. From germline, CDR1 is LGHDT and CDR2 YNNKEL (reference sequence). The CDR3 extends over 13 amino acids. In DNA form, the CDR3 reads TGTGCCAGCAGCCCAAGCGGGGCGGAGACCCAGTACTTC. Translation: CASSPSGAETQYF.

This clone was seen once. The chain recombines TRBV5-1 with TRBJ2-7, with D possibly matching TRBD2 (6 bases). The V gene's germline CDR1 is SGHRS and CDR2 YFSETQ. The V and J ends lost 4 bases and 6 bases respectively, with 14 bases between them. The CDR3 runs 13 residues. DNA of the CDR3: TGCGCCAGCAGCCCCAAGACTAGTTCCGAGCAGTACTTC. It is translated as CASSPKTSSEQYF.

The chain has TRBV10-2 and TRBJ2-3; 10 bases fit TRBD2. CDR1 WSHSY and CDR2 SAAADI come from the germline V gene. After removal of 1 base from V and 4 bases from J, the junction contained 8 bases not matched to a gene. The CDR3 runs 17 residues. The CDR3 spells CASSEFNSGRRSDTQYF. Here the CDR3 DNA reads TGCGCCAGCAGTGAGTTTAATAGCGGGAGGAGGTCAGATACGCAGTATTTT.

This chain connects TRBV4-2 to TRBJ2-1; 11 bases align to TRBD2. The trim removed 7 bases at V and 4 bases at J, leaving 3 bases unmatched. This CDR3 contains 14 residues. Germline V gene sequence: CDR1 LGHNA, CDR2 YNFKEQ. CDR3 coding DNA: TGTGCCAGCACAGTAGCGGGGGGGTACAATGAGCAGTTCTTC. Translating gives CASTVAGGYNEQFF.

This rearrangement joins TRBV25-1 to TRBJ2-7; D uncertain. The germline V and J ends were trimmed by 0 bases and 6 bases, with 18 bases remaining between them. CDR1 MGHDK and CDR2 SYGVNS come from the germline V gene. This CDR3 contains 16 residues. The CDR3 spells CASSEYRASTPSEQYF. The DNA of the CDR3 is TGTGCCAGCAGTGAATATCGGGCTAGTACCCCCTCCGAGCAGTACTTC.

The chain combines TRBV12-3 or TRBV12-4 with TRBJ1-1; D uncertain. CDR3 length equals 12 residues. V gave up 2 bases and J gave up 6 bases, with 7 bases separating them. CDR3: CASSLNLPEAFF. The DNA for the CDR3 is TGTGCCAGCAGTTTAAATCTCCCTGAAGCTTTCTTT.

This chain uses TRBV5-1 with TRBJ2-3; D is possibly TRBD1 (5 bases). Germline lookup yields CDR1 SGHRS and CDR2 YFSETQ. This CDR3 is 14 amino acids long. The V gene lost 4 bases and the J gene lost 4 bases, with 13 bases spanning the gap. In DNA form, the CDR3 reads TGCGCCAGCAGCGTGGGGCCCACCCCAGATACGCAGTATTTT. Encoded protein: CASSVGPTPDTQYF.

The chain has TRBV7-9 and TRBJ2-3; 14 bases match TRBD2. The CDR3 spans 17 residues. Germline trimming cut 8 bases from V and 5 bases from J; bases unmatched to any gene: 12. Germline V lookup: CDR1 SEHNR, CDR2 FQNEAQ (reference sequence). CDR3 nucleotides: TGTGCCAGCGTTGGGCCCGGGACTAGCGGGAGTATAGATACGCAGTATTTT. As protein: CASVGPGTSGSIDTQYF.

V gene TRBV6-6 combines with J gene TRBJ2-7, with D possibly matching TRBD1 (6 bases). The CDR3 loop spans 13 amino acids. CDR1 is MNHNY, CDR2 SVGAGI, per germline (reference sequence). V was clipped by 8 bases and J by 2 bases, with 13 bases between them. CDR3 in amino acids: CASSRDKAYEQYF. In DNA, the CDR3 is TGTGCCAGCTCACGGGACAAGGCCTACGAGCAGTACTTC.

This chain joins TRBV5-4 and TRBJ2-1; 7 bases map to TRBD2. The CDR3 is 14 amino acids. V dropped 4 bases and J dropped 3; count of bases not matched to a gene: 4. Germline assignment: CDR1 SGHNT and CDR2 YYREEE (reference sequence). The CDR3 spells CASSLGGVYNEQFF. CDR3 coding DNA: TGTGCCAGCAGCCTGGGGGGGGTCTACAATGAGCAGTTCTTC.

The rearrangement uses TRBV15 and TRBJ2-7; D possibly corresponds to TRBD1 (6 bases). The CDR3 spans 15 residues. CDR1 and CDR2 (germline): LNHNV, YYDKDF (reference sequence). The V and J ends lost 0 bases and 6 bases respectively, with 15 bases between them. The CDR3 sequence is CATSRDFQNRAEQYF. CDR3 nucleotide sequence: TGTGCCACCAGCAGAGATTTCCAAAACAGGGCCGAGCAGTACTTC.

V is TRBV7-2 and J is TRBJ2-7, with 11 bases that match TRBD2. Germline V gives CDR1 SGHTA, CDR2 FQGNSA. This CDR3 comprises 15 residues. V lost 4 bases, J lost 4 bases, and 6 bases stayed unmatched. CDR3 nucleotide sequence: TGTGCCAGCAGCTCGGGGACTAGCGGTCTTTACGAGCAGTACTTC. Translation gives CASSSGTSGLYEQYF. The whole variable domain, remainder taken from reference TRBV7-2 and TRBJ2-7, is GAGVSQSPSNKVTEKGKDVELRCDPISGHTALYWYRQSLGQGLEFLIYFQGNSAPDKSGLPSDRFSAERTGGSVSTLTIQRTQQEDSAVYLCASSSGTSGLYEQYFGPGTRLTVT.